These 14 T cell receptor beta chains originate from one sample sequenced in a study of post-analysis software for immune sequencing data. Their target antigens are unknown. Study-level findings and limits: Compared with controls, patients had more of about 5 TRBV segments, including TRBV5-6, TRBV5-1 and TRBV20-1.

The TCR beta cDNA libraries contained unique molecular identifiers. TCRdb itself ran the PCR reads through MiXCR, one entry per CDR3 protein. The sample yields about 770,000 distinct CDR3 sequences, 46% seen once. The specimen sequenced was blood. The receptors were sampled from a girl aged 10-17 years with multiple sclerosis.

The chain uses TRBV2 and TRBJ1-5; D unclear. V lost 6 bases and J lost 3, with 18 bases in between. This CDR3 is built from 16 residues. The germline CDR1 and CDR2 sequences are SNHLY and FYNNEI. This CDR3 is CASRLLQGPSNQPQHF. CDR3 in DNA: TGTGCCAGCAGACTTTTACAAGGACCGTCCAATCAGCCCCAGCATTTT.

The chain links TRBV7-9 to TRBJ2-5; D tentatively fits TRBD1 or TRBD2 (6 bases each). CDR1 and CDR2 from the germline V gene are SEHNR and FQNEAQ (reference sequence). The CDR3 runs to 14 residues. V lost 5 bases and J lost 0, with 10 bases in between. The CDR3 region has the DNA TGTGCCAGCAGCCACAGGGAGGACCAAGAGACCCAGTACTTC. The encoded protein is CASSHREDQETQYF.

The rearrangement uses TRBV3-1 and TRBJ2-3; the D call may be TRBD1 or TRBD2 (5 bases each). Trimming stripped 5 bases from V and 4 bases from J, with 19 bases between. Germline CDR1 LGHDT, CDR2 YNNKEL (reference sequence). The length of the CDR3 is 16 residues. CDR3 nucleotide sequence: TGTGCCAGCAGCTCTTCCGGGGCAGTCCTCGCAGATACGCAGTATTTT. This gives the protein CASSSSGAVLADTQYF.

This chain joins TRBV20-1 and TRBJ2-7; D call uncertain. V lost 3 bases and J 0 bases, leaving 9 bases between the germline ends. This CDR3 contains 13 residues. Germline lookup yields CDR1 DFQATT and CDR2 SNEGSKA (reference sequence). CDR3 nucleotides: TGCAGTGCTAGGGTAGCCCTCTCCTACGAGCAGTACTTC. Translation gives CSARVALSYEQYF.

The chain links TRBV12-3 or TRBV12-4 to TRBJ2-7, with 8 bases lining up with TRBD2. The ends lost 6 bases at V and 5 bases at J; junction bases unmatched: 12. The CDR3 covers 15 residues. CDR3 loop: CASSFGGGPMDEQYF. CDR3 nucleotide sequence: TGTGCCAGCAGCTTCGGGGGGGGGCCGATGGACGAGCAGTACTTC.

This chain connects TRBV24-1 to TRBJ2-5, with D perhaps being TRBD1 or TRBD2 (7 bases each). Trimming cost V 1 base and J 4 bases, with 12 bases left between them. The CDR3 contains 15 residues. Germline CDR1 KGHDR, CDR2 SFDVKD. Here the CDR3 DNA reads TGTGCCACCAGTGATTTCAGGGGGGGTGGAGAGACCCAGTACTTC. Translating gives CATSDFRGGGETQYF.

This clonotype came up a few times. In DNA, the CDR3 is TGTGCCAGCAGCGTAGCAGTAATCGGCTACAATGAGCAGTTCTTC. Its protein product is CASSVAVIGYNEQFF. This chain connects TRBV9 to TRBJ2-1; D gene unclear. Trimming removed 0 bases from V and 3 bases from J, with 10 bases in between. CDR3 length: 15 amino acids. Germline V gene data show CDR1 as SGDLS and CDR2 as YYNGEE.

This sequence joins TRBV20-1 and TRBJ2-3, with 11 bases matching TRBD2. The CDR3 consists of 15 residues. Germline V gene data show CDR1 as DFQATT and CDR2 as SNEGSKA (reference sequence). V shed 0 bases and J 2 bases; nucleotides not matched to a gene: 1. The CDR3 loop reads CSARELAGVTDTQYF. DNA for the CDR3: TGCAGTGCTAGAGAACTAGCGGGGGTCACAGATACGCAGTATTTT.

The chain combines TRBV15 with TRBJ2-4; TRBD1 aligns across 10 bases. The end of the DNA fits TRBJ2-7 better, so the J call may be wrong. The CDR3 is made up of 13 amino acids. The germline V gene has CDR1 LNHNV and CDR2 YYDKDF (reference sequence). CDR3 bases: TGTGCCACCGGGACAGGGGATGCCTACGAGCAGTACTTC. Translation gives CATGTGDAYEQYF.

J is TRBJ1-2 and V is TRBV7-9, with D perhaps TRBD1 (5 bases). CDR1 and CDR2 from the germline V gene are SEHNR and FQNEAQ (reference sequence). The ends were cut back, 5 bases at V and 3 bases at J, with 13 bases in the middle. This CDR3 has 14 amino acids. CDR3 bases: TGTGCCAGCAGCCCTAAGGGACGGCACTATGGCTACACCTTC. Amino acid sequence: CASSPKGRHYGYTF.

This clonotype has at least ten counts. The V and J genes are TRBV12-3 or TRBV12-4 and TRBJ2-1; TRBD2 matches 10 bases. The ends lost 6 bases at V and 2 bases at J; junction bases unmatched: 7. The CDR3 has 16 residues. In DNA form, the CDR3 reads TGTGCCAGCAGAAAAACCGGGACTAGCGCCTACAATGAGCAGTTCTTC. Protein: CASRKTGTSAYNEQFF.

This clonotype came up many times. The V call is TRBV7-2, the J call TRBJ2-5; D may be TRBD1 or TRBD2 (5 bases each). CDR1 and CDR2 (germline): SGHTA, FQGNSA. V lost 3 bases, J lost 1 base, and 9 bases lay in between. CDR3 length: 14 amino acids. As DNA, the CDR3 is TGTGCCAGCAGCTTTGAGGGGCGCCAAGAGACCCAGTACTTC. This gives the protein CASSFEGRQETQYF.

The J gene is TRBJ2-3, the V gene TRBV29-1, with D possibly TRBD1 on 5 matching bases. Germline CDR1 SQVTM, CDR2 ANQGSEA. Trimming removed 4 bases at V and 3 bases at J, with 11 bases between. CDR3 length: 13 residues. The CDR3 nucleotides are TGCAGCGTTGGACAGTTAGGGACAGATACGCAGTATTTT. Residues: CSVGQLGTDTQYF.

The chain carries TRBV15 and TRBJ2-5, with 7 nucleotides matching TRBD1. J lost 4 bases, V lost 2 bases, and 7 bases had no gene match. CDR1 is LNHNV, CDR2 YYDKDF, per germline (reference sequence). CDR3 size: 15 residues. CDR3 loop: CATSRRDSPGETQYF. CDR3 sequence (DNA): TGTGCCACCAGCAGAAGGGACAGCCCGGGAGAGACCCAGTACTTC.